Following are 7 T cell receptor beta chains from one sample sequenced in a study of shared clonotypes between healthy human individuals. The table came from immunoSEQ multiplex PCR; TCRdb's copy has only in-frame clones and leaves some out. The profile shows around 2,000,000 clones, just under 95% of them singletons. Cells designated naive CD8 were CD45RO-negative and were positively selected for CCR7, with terminally differentiated effector memory CD45RA+ cells excluded. The specimen sequenced was naive CD8+ T cells sorted from blood. These TCRs come from a man aged 18 to 30 in good health.

The rearrangement links TRBV1 to TRBJ2-2. TRBV1 is assigned pseudogene status. This CDR3 contains 10 residues. CDR3 in amino acids: CTSSPAELFF. The CDR3 DNA follows: TGCACCAGCAGCCCCGCGGAGCTGTTTTTT.

The chain employs TRBV10-1 and TRBJ2-3; D gene uncertain. Germline lookup yields CDR1 WNHNN and CDR2 SYGVQD (reference sequence). V lost 11 bases, J lost 5 bases, and 8 bases lay in between. The CDR3 contains 10 residues. CDR3 bases: TGCGCCTGCATTTTAGATACGCAGTATTTT. Translation: CACILDTQYF.

This sequence joins TRBV14 and TRBJ2-7, with D uncertain. Germline values: CDR1 SGHDN, CDR2 FVKESK. The germline V and J ends were trimmed by 0 bases and 3 bases, with 12 bases remaining between them. The CDR3 contains 15 residues. The CDR3 bases are TGTGCCAGCAGCCAAGATGGGCAGTACTTCTACGAGCAGTACTTC. This sequence encodes CASSQDGQYFYEQYF.

About this clone itself: This same CDR3 is encoded by further DNA sequences in the sample. This chain links TRBV6-5 with TRBJ1-2; D is possibly TRBD1 (5 bases). Germline CDR1 reads MNHEY; CDR2 reads SVGAGI. CDR3 size: 13 residues. V lost 2 bases and J lost 8, with 12 bases in between. The CDR3 loop reads CASSYEGSGGYTF. In nucleotides, the CDR3 is TGTGCCAGCAGTTACGAGGGGTCAGGGGGCTACACCTTC.

This clone was seen only once. The chain recombines TRBV6-5 with TRBJ2-1; 7 nucleotides agree with TRBD2. Germline V gene data show CDR1 as MNHEY and CDR2 as SVGAGI. V gave up 4 bases and J gave up 3 bases; unmatched junction bases: 6. This CDR3 is 15 amino acids long. The CDR3 nucleotides are TGTGCCAGCAGTTTATCGTGGGAGGGCTACAATGAGCAGTTCTTC. Translating gives CASSLSWEGYNEQFF.

The chain recombines TRBV7-8 with TRBJ2-5; no reliable D call. CDR3 size: 13 residues. The V end was cut by 2 bases, the J end by 2 bases, with 6 bases between. Germline V gene data show CDR1 as SGHVS and CDR2 as FQNEAQ. CDR3: CASSLPGQETQYF. As DNA, the CDR3 is TGTGCCAGCAGCTTACCAGGACAAGAGACCCAGTACTTC.

This clone has only a few counts. The sample contains more than one DNA sequence encoding this CDR3. V is TRBV9 and J is TRBJ2-1, with D maybe TRBD1 (5 bases). This CDR3 region has 12 residues. From germline, CDR1 is SGDLS and CDR2 YYNGEE. Trimming removed 3 bases at V and 6 bases at J, with 7 bases between. CDR3: CASSAQGNEQFF. The CDR3 DNA follows: TGTGCCAGCAGCGCTCAGGGCAATGAGCAGTTCTTC.